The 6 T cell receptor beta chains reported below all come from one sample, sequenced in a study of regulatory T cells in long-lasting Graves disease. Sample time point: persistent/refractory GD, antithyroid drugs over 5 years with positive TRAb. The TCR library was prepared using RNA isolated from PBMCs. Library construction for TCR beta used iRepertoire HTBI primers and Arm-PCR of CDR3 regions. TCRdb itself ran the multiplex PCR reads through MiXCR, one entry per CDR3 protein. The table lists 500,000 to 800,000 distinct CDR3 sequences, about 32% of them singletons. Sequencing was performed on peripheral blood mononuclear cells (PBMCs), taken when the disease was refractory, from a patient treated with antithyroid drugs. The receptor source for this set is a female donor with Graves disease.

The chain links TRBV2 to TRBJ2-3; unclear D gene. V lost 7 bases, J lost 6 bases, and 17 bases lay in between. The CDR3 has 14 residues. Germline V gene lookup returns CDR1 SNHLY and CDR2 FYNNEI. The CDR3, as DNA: TGTGCCAGCAAAGGTGGTACCTACACGGATACGCAGTATTTT. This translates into CASKGGTYTDTQYF.

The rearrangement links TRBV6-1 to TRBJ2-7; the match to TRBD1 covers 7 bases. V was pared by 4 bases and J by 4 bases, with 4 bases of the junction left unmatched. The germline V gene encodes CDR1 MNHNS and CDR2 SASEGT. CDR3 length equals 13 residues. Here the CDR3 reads CASSGGTDYEQYF. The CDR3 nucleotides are TGTGCCAGCAGTGGAGGGACAGATTACGAGCAGTACTTC.

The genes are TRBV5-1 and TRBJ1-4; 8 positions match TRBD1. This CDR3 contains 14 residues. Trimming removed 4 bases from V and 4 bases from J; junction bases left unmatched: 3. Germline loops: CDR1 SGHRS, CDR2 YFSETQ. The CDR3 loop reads CASSQDRVNEKLFF. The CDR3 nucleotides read TGCGCCAGCAGCCAGGACAGGGTTAATGAAAAACTGTTTTTT.

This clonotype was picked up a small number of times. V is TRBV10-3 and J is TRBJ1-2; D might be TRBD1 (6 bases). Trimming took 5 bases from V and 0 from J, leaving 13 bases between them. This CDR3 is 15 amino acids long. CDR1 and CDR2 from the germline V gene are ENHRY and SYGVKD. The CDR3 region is CAISLDRTANYGYTF. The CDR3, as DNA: TGTGCCATCAGTTTAGACAGGACAGCTAACTATGGCTACACCTTC.

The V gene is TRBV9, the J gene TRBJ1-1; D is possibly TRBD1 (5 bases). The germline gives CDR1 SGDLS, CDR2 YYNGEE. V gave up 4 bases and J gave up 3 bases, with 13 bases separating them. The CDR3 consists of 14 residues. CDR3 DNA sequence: TGTGCCAGCAGCATCGGGGCTGGGGACACTGAAGCTTTCTTT. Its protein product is CASSIGAGDTEAFF. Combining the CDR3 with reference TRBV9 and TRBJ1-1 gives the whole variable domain DSGVTQTPKHLITATGQRVTLRCSPRSGDLSVYWYQQSLDQGLQFLIQYYNGEERAKGNILERFSAQQFPDLHSELNLSSLELGDSALYFCASSIGAGDTEAFFGQGTRLTVV.

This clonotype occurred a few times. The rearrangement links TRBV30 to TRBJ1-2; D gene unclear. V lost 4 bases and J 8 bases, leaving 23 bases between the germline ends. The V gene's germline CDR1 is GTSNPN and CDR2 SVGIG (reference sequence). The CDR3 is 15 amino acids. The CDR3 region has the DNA TGTGCCTGGACTCTCCCCCCGGGATCCAACTTCGGCTACACCTTC. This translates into CAWTLPPGSNFGYTF.